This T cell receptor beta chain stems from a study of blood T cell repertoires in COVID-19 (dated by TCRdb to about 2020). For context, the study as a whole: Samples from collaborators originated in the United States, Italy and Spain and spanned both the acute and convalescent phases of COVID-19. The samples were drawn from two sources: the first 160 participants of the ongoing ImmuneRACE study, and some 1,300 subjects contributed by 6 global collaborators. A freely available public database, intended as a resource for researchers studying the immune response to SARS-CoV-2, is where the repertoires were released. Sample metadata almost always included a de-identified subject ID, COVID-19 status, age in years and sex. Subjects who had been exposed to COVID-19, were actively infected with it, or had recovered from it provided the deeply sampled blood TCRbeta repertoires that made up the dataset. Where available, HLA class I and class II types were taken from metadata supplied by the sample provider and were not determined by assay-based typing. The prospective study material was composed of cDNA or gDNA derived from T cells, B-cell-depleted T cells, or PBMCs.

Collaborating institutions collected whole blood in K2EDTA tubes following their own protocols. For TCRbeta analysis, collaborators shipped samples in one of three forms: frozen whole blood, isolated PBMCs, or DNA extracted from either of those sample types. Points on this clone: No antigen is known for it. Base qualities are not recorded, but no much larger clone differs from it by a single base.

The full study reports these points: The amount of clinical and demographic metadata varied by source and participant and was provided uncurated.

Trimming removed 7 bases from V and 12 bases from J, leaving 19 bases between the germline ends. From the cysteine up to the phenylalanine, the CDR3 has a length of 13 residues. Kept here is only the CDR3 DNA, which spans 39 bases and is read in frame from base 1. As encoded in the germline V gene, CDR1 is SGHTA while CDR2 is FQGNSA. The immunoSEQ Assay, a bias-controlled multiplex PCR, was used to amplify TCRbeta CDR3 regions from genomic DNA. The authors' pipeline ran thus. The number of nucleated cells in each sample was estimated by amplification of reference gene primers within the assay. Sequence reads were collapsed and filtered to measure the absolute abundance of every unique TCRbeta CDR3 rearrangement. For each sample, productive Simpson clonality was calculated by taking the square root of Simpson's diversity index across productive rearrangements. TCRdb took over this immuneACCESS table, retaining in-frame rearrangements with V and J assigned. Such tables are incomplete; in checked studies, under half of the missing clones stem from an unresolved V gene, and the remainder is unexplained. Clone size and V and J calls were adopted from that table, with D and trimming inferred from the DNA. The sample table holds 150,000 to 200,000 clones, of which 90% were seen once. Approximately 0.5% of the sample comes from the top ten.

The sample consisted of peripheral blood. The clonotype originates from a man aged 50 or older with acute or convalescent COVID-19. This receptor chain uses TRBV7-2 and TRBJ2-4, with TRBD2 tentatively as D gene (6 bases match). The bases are TGTGCCAGCACCACGACGGGAGTAAACTATCAGTACTTC. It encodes CASTTTGVNYQYF.